This T cell receptor beta chain was identified in a study of cytomegalovirus exposure and HLA in healthy donors. Study summary: Around 80 million unique TCR sequences came from HLA-typed donors in an early release.

Germline lookup yields CDR1 MNHNY and CDR2 SVGAGI (reference sequence). The CDR3 has 15 residues. J gave up 2 bases and V 6 bases, and 8 bases lay outside the gene matches. The PCR had 60 Vbeta and 13 Jbeta primers. Sequencing was performed with immunoSEQ multiplex PCR; in TCRdb, only in-frame clones are kept and a portion is missing. The profile covers 120,000 to 150,000 clones, with under 85% appearing a single time and roughly 6.7% taken by the ten largest. Study-level results: It was 150 or so TCR beta chains that were listed as cytomegalovirus-associated. It was reported that the classifier diagnosed cytomegalovirus status with high specificity and sensitivity in both the original and validation cohorts.

This clone was seen only once. What it binds is not known. The TCR sequence derives from a woman aged 40-49 years in good health and CMV-seropositive. The chain links TRBV6-6 to TRBJ2-5; 8 bases agree with TRBD1. The sequenced sample consisted of PBMCs. CDR3 sequence: CASSLPGTGQETQYF. The CDR3, as DNA: TGTGCCAGCAGCCTACCGGGGACAGGACAAGAGACCCAGTACTTC.